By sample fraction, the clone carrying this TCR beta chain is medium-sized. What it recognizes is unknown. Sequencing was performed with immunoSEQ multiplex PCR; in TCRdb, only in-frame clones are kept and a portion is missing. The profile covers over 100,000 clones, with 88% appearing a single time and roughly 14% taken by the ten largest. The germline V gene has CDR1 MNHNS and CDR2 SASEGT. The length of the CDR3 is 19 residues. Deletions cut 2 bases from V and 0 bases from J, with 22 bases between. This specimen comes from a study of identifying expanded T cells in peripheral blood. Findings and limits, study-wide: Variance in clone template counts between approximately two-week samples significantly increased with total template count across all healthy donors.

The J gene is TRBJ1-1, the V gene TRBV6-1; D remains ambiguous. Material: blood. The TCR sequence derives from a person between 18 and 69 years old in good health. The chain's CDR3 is CASSEMPERSFPMNTEAFF. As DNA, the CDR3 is TGTGCCAGCAGTGAAATGCCCGAGAGGAGTTTTCCAATGAACACTGAAGCTTTCTTT.